This T cell receptor beta chain is from a study of cytomegalovirus exposure and HLA in healthy donors (dated by TCRdb to 2015 to 2018). Regarding the complete study: According to an earlier analysis of several hundred of the donors, some 180 million T cells yielded roughly 100 million unique TCR beta sequences and approximately 300 Gb of sequence data. The study aimed to test whether cataloging public T cell receptors could reveal signatures of past pathogen exposure. Donor age, sex, ethnicity and CMV serostatus were compiled alongside the repertoire data. In a later analysis, previously published TCR beta repertoires from hundreds of donors were re-analyzed and high-resolution HLA genotyping was added so that TCR occurrence patterns could be studied. Using immunosequencing, the study profiled T cell repertoires from about 620 subjects and related those repertoires to cytomegalovirus serostatus. Both class I and class II loci were covered by HLA typing, at four-digit resolution. Among about 400 genotyped donors of the cohort, an average of roughly 230,000 unique TCR beta nucleotide sequences was sequenced per donor, of which 15% to 20% were non-productive. All discovery cohort repertoires had been generated using a single sequencing platform. In the later analysis, no new phenotypic data were used to find candidate immune exposures; instead, reliance was placed on TCR beta sequences and their occurrence across donors. Among the approximately 420 genotyped donors, around 81% belonged to the genetic ancestry cluster associated with self-reported Caucasian donors. Because of strong linkage in the cohort, 4 to 6 DR-DQ haplotypes were treated as single units for association and clustering. An earlier analysis of several hundred of the donors used high-throughput TCR beta sequencing to judge whether each TCR beta V gene segment behaved as functional or pseudogenic. In addition to the first cohort of 666 subjects, a separate validation cohort of 130 or so different subjects was used. The study combined high-throughput TCR immunosequencing, statistical association of individual TCRs with disease status, and machine learning to predict cytomegalovirus infection status. Typing coverage differed by locus: A, B, C, DRB1 and DQB1 were typed in roughly 620-630 donors, DQA1 in approximately 520, DPA1 in 600 to 610, and DPB1 in roughly 470. A later genetic analysis used genome-wide SNP genotypes for about three fifths of the 666 donors, treating that subset as a discovery cohort. Approximately 310 gigabases of sequencing data and approximately 91 million unique TCR sequences made up an early release that covered several hundred HLA-typed donors.

The cohort consisted of some 730 healthy bone marrow donors. Cohort members were all nominally healthy when sampled, although unrecorded immune exposures were likely present. The donor tested CMV seropositive and was one of the 289 seropositive cohort members. A peripheral blood sample was collected from each donor, and TCR beta sequencing was performed on peripheral blood mononuclear cells. The Qiagen DNeasy Blood Extraction Kit was used to extract genomic DNA from the blood cell samples. The germline V gene yields WSHSY for CDR1 and SAAADI for CDR2. From cysteine to phenylalanine, the CDR3 is 13 amino acids long. Only CDR3 DNA remains: 39 bases, in frame from the first base. V lost 8 bases and J lost 5 bases; the stretch between them is 15 bases long. This clone came up once. No antigen is known for it. No base qualities exist here, and no much larger clone lies one base off it. General findings and caveats noted by the study authors: Roughly uniform sequencing depth across donors was assumed in presence/absence analyses, although this assumption may not hold. Cytomegalovirus status was reported to be diagnosed by the classifier with high specificity and sensitivity in both the original and validation cohorts. Broadly in line with IMGT annotations, most TCR beta V segments showed up in productive rearrangements about 87% or about 30% of the time in an earlier analysis of some 590 of the donors. Most TCR sequences were observed very rarely across donors, whereas some public TCRs were present in many individuals. The authors suggested that the approach could potentially be generalized to other disease states and immunological phenotypes. Specific HLA alleles were associated with 15,000 to 20,000 TCR beta sequences at a false discovery rate of 0.05 in a later analysis. A further reported finding was that TCR beta sequences accurately predicted the HLA-A and HLA-B alleles for most subjects in the first cohort. Compared with equally common non-associated chains, HLA-associated TCR beta chains in a later analysis were more clonally expanded and had lower generation probabilities. In a later analysis, most CMV-associated TCR beta chains were found to appear HLA-restricted, with HLA associations seemingly driven largely by CMV exposure. For the cohort, immune exposure information was limited to CMV serostatus. Some IMGT-functional V segments, including TRBV6-2 and TRBV6-3, could not be told apart with the 87-base-pair reads, so those segments were excluded. Because some donors lacked HLA typing at each locus, the association tests relied only on the typed subset. Strong co-occurrence of HLA alleles, especially DR and DQ, made assigning TCR associations to individual alleles difficult. In a later genetic analysis, fewer N-insertions in productive TCRs were reported among donors in an Asian-associated ancestry cluster than the approximately 710-donor mean. In the study, 150 to 200 TCR beta chains were listed as associated with cytomegalovirus. In vitro tests confirmed that a few of the cytomegalovirus-associated TCR beta chains recognize cytomegalovirus antigens. A later genetic analysis associated a missense DCLRE1C variant with V-gene and J-gene trimming of TCR beta chains, and an independent cohort replicated the association. In this cohort, only TCR beta chains were sequenced, and detectable features were limited by the absence of alpha or paired-chain data. Because counts were too low, seventeen rarely observed V segments, including chromosome 9 orphons, were left out of the earlier analysis of several hundred of the donors. In a later analysis, several top co-occurrence clusters were reported to appear linked to parvovirus B19, influenza, CMV and Epstein-Barr virus. A later analysis found that TCR association rates varied across HLA loci, with DRB1 alleles showing the most associated TCRs and HLA-C alleles the fewest. A group of highly shared sequence variants was considered likely to be a technical artifact of the sequencing pipeline. Correlated functional status among segregating V segments might reflect linkage disequilibrium, but an unknown experimental factor could not be ruled out.

Library construction relied on the immunoSEQ multiplex PCR assay. For the multiplex PCR, a mixture combining 60 forward primers for TCR Vbeta segments and 13 reverse primers for TCR Jbeta segments was used. The CDR3 region of rearranged TCR beta genes was amplified from genomic DNA with a multiplex PCR assay. Amplified TCR beta libraries were sequenced as 87-base-pair reads on the Illumina HiSeq System. The original methods were these. A later analysis tallied 70 million to 100 million unique TCR beta chains across the 700 or so repertoires, and roughly 11 million of those chains were shared by two or more donors. To remove PCR and sequencing errors, raw reads were error-corrected and collapsed into unique sequences using a nearest-neighbor algorithm that merged closely related sequences. To assign V, D and J gene segments, CDR3 sequences were aligned to IMGT reference sequences. For a sequence to be retained, a match of at least six nucleotides to both a V gene segment and a J gene segment was required. Rearrangements were called productive when the CDR3 lacked stop codons and stayed in frame with V and J; all others were non-productive. Following IMGT convention, CDR3 was defined as the stretch from the second conserved V-encoded cysteine up to the conserved J-encoded phenylalanine. Sequences without an unambiguous match to a single V gene segment were excluded from the earlier analysis of 500 to 700 of the donors. In an earlier analysis of 450 to 750 of the donors, a V segment was called functional when productive rearrangements were above 56.7%, and segregating when the standard deviation between donors exceeded 5%. A statistical classification framework was built to diagnose cytomegalovirus status from the catalog of TCR beta chain sequences. In a later analysis, TCR nucleotide sequences were compared against IMGT/GENE-DB human TR gene sequences so that V and J genes could be assigned. The TCRdist pipeline was used in a later analysis to assign CDR3 sequences and most-parsimonious VDJ recombination scenarios. In a later analysis, every TCR beta chain was defined by the combination of its CDR3 amino acid sequence and its V-gene family, and reads without a unique V-gene family were dropped. In a later analysis, several hundred highly shared, low-generation-probability nucleotide sequences were removed to address suspected cross-contamination and a sequencing artifact. A later analysis calculated a clonal expansion index for each public chain from normalized within-repertoire ranks of inferred template counts. In a later analysis, generation probabilities were computed using a VDJ recombination model fitted to out-of-frame rearrangements, and the results were checked against IGoR. Hypergeometric tests were used in a later analysis to score TCR-TCR, TCR-HLA and TCR-CMV co-occurrence, with a repertoire-size bias correction applied to the TCR pairs. False discovery rates were estimated in a later analysis by permuting HLA or CMV assignments 20 times. A later analysis grouped co-occurring TCRs with DBSCAN, adding TCRdist sequence similarity when clustering within HLA-allele-positive subsets. Repertoires with fewer than 30,000 or more than 120,000 public chains were left out of co-occurrence clustering, as were about 5 repertoires with anomalous nucleotide sharing. As stored in TCRdb, this immuneACCESS dataset retains in-frame rearrangements with V and J assigned. A fraction of the clones does not appear; measured against another copy, unresolved V genes explain less than half of the discrepancy, and the remainder lacks a known reason. The V and J calls and the clone size are those of that table, but D and trimming were determined from the DNA. The sample yields 85,000 to 100,000 clones; about 83% were counted once. Clones ranked in the top ten supply under 4.5% of the sample.

The chain employs TRBV10-2 and TRBJ1-1; no D gene is confidently identified. The clonotype was recovered from a female donor in good health and CMV-seropositive. What was sequenced was PBMCs. The CDR3 region reads CASGPATGTEAFF. The nucleotides read TGCGCCAGCGGACCCGCAACGGGGACTGAAGCTTTCTTT.